This note documents a single T cell receptor (beta chain) sequence. The data derive from a study of cytomegalovirus exposure and HLA in healthy donors. Per the germline V gene, CDR1 is SEHNR and CDR2 is FQNEAQ (reference sequence). The CDR3 runs to 15 residues. V trimming: 5 bases; J trimming: 8 bases; junction bases outside the gene matches: 7. The PCR was carried out with 60 Vbeta primers and 13 Jbeta primers. The table came from immunoSEQ multiplex PCR; TCRdb's copy has only in-frame clones and leaves some out. Altogether around 110,000 clones are present, 79% being singletons, with the ten largest covering around 4.5%.

J is TRBJ2-1 and V is TRBV7-9; 12 bases are a match to TRBD1. The sequenced material came from PBMCs. This clonotype originated in a young man in good health and CMV-seropositive. CDR3 sequence reads: CASSHRDRGLHEQFF. CDR3 coding DNA: TGTGCCAGCAGCCACCGGGACAGGGGGCTTCATGAGCAGTTCTTC. The whole variable domain, filled in from reference TRBV7-9 and TRBJ2-1, reads DTGVSQNPRHKITKRGQNVTFRCDPISEHNRLYWYRQTLGQGPEFLTYFQNEAQLEKSRLLSDRFSAERPKGSFSTLEIQRTEQGDSAMYLCASSHRDRGLHEQFFGPGTRLTVL.